These T cell receptor beta chains were read from a single sample in a study of cytomegalovirus exposure and HLA in healthy donors. Generated by immunoSEQ multiplex PCR, the TCRdb table keeps only in-frame clones and is missing some. The sample lists around 140,000 clones, more than 75% occurring once. Sequencing used PBMCs. The receptors were sampled from a woman between 50 and 59 years old in good health and CMV-seropositive. The CDR3 runs from the conserved cysteine through the conserved F or W. The D gene is left open where the match is weak. Only part of the rows carry a size: once, few, many, or a class if the clone is expanded.

>14|few|TRBJ1-1|-|TRBV7-8
-
CASSFGAGSETPFF
>15|-|TRBJ2-1|TRBD2|TRBV5-1
TGCGCCAGCAGCCGGGGACTAGGGGGCTACAATGAGCAGTTCTTC
CASSRGLGGYNEQFF
>11|-|TRBJ2-1|-|TRBV7-2
TGTGCCAGCAGCTTAGGCGGAGGGTCGTTCTTC
CASSLGGGSFF
>12|-|TRBJ1-6|-|TRBV6-5
TGTGCCAGCGGGGGGAACAATTCACCCCTCCACTTT
CASGGNNSPLHF
>15|-|TRBJ2-7|TRBD2|TRBV27
TGTGCCAGCAAGACAAGAGCGGGAGGGTCCTACGAGCAGTACTTC
CASKTRAGGSYEQYF
>15|-|TRBJ2-6|-|TRBV27
TGTGCCAGCAGTCTAAGCCGCTCTGGGGCCAACGTCCTGACTTTC
CASSLSRSGANVLTF
>15|-|TRBJ2-1|-|TRBV6-4
TGTGCCAGCAGTTTGAGCCCGAGCTCCTACAATGAGCAGTTCTTC
CASSLSPSSYNEQFF
>12|-|TRBJ2-1|-|TRBV7-2
TGTGCCAGCAGCTTAGCCACGACAGAGCAGTTCTTC
CASSLATTEQFF
>16|-|TRBJ2-1|TRBD2|TRBV18
TGTGCCAGCTCACCACTCGCCAGCGGGGGGGCCATTGAGCAGTTCTTC
CASSPLASGGAIEQFF
>14|-|TRBJ1-1|TRBD1|TRBV7-3
TGTGCCAGCAGCCCAGGGGGCCCAAACACTGAAGCTTTCTTT
CASSPGGPNTEAFF
>14|-|TRBJ2-7|TRBD2|TRBV2
TGTGCCAGCAATTTGGTGGGACTAGTGAGCGAGCAGTACTTC
CASNLVGLVSEQYF
>16|-|TRBJ1-5|-|TRBV18
TGTGCCAGCTCACCACGGGCTCGCCCAAACAATCAGCCCCAGCATTTT
CASSPRARPNNQPQHF
>14|once|TRBJ2-1|TRBD2|TRBV27
TGTGCCAGCAGTTGGGGGGGGGACTACAATGAGCAGTTCTTC
CASSWGGDYNEQFF
>18|-|TRBJ1-3|TRBD1|TRBV5-8
TGTGCCAGCAGCACCGGGACAGGGGCTTTGAGGTCTGGAAACACCATATATTTT
CASSTGTGALRSGNTIYF
>15|-|TRBJ1-2|-|TRBV19
TGTGCCAGTAGTATAGGAGGCAGTTTTAACTATGGCTACACCTTC
CASSIGGSFNYGYTF
>15|-|TRBJ2-1|-|TRBV5-6
TGTGCCAGCACCTCAATCGGGGGTTCATACAATGAGCAGTTCTTC
CASTSIGGSYNEQFF
>15|-|TRBJ2-7|-|TRBV6-5
TGTGCCAGCAGCTACAGCGGACCACCTTCCTACGAGCAGTACTTC
CASSYSGPPSYEQYF
>14|-|TRBJ2-5|TRBD1|TRBV5-6
TGTGCCAGCAGCTCGGGACAGTACGTGGAGACCCAGTACTTC
CASSSGQYVETQYF
>14|-|TRBJ1-3|-|TRBV25-1
TGTGCCAGCTTTCCCAGTGGTTATGGAAACACCATATATTTT
CASFPSGYGNTIYF
>17|-|TRBJ2-1|-|TRBV5-1
TGCGCCAGCAGCTTGTCGGCGTGGGGGGACTCCTACAATGAGCAGTTCTTC
CASSLSAWGDSYNEQFF
>15|-|TRBJ1-4|-|TRBV19
TGTGCCAGTAGTATACAGGTTGCAACTAATGAAAAACTGTTTTTT
CASSIQVATNEKLFF
>13|-|TRBJ2-4|TRBD1|TRBV6-5
TGTGCCAGCTCCCCTGGACAGGGACGATTTCAGTACTTC
CASSPGQGRFQYF
>14|-|TRBJ1-6|-|TRBV5-1
TGCGCCAGCAGCTTGGGACAGAATTATTCACCCCTCCACTTT
CASSLGQNYSPLHF
>20|-|TRBJ2-7|TRBD2|TRBV28
TGTGCCAGCAGTGATCTCATAGCGGGAGCCACTCTATTGACCTCCTACGAGCAGTACTTC
CASSDLIAGATLLTSYEQYF
>12|once|TRBJ1-2|-|TRBV11-2
TGTGCCAGTTCAGGCGGGGGGTATGGCTACACCTTC
CASSGGGYGYTF
>13|once|TRBJ2-5|-|TRBV19
TGTGCCAGTAGTATAAACAGGCAAGAGACCCAGTACTTC
CASSINRQETQYF
>11|-|TRBJ1-4|-|TRBV6-5
TGTGCCAGCAGTTATCGGGAAAAACTGTTTTTT
CASSYREKLFF
>16|-|TRBJ2-3|-|TRBV4-3
TGCGCCAGCAGCCAAAAAGGGGTCACTAGCACAGATACGCAGTATTTT
CASSQKGVTSTDTQYF
>12|-|TRBJ2-1|-|TRBV5-1
TGCGCCAGCAGCTTGGGGGGCCTGGGGCAGTTCTTC
CASSLGGLGQFF
>13|few|TRBJ2-3|-|TRBV5-4
TGTGCCAGCAGCCCTAGGGGCCTGGATACGCAGTATTTT
CASSPRGLDTQYF
>13|-|TRBJ1-1|TRBD1|TRBV5-1
TGCGCCAGCAGCTTAGACAGGGGTGCTGAAGCTTTCTTT
CASSLDRGAEAFF
>16|-|TRBJ2-3|TRBD1|TRBV10-3
TGTGCCATCAGTGATCCCGGTGGGACAGGCACAGATACGCAGTATTTT
CAISDPGGTGTDTQYF
>14|-|TRBJ2-5|TRBD2|TRBV6-6
TGTGCCAGCAGTTTGGGAGGGGAGAAAGAGACCCAGTACTTC
CASSLGGEKETQYF
>12|-|TRBJ2-6|-|TRBV2
TGTGCCAGCAGTGCGGGGGCCAACGTCCTGACTTTC
CASSAGANVLTF
>13|-|TRBJ1-1|-|TRBV7-9
TGTGCCAGCAGGCGGGGTTTGAACACTGAAGCTTTCTTT
CASRRGLNTEAFF
>13|-|TRBJ1-2|TRBD1|TRBV7-2
TGTGCCAGCACCCTAGACAGGGGAGGCGGCTACACCTTC
CASTLDRGGGYTF
>18|-|TRBJ1-3|-|TRBV7-2
TGTGCCAGCCACCCACTCACAGGGCGAAGCGGCTCTGGAAACACCATATATTTT
CASHPLTGRSGSGNTIYF
>13|-|TRBJ2-5|TRBD1|TRBV28
TGTGCCAGCAGTTTACAGGGGGTAGAGACCCAGTACTTC
CASSLQGVETQYF
>13|-|TRBJ2-5|TRBD2|TRBV19
TGTGCCAGTAGAATAGCGGGAGTCGAGACCCAGTACTTC
CASRIAGVETQYF
>11|-|TRBJ2-3|-|TRBV25-1
TGTGCCAGCAGTGCCGGAGATACGCAGTATTTT
CASSAGDTQYF
>16|-|TRBJ2-3|TRBD2|TRBV4-3
TGCGCCAGCAGCCTCCTGAGCGGGGGTAGCACAGATACGCAGTATTTT
CASSLLSGGSTDTQYF
>14|-|TRBJ2-1|TRBD1|TRBV7-2
TGTGCCAGCAGACACCGGGACAGCCACAATGAGCAGTTCTTC
CASRHRDSHNEQFF
>16|-|TRBJ2-1|TRBD2|TRBV7-8
TGTGCCAGCAGCCCCTACTCCGGGGGGGCCTTATATGAGCAGTTCTTC
CASSPYSGGALYEQFF
>15|-|TRBJ2-6|-|TRBV19
TGTGCCAGTAGTATTCTTAACTCTGGGGCCAACGTCCTGACTTTC
CASSILNSGANVLTF
>14|-|TRBJ1-1|TRBD1|TRBV5-4
TGTGCCAGCAGCCGCGGGACAGCGAACACTGAAGCTTTCTTT
CASSRGTANTEAFF
>13|-|TRBJ1-2|TRBD1|TRBV19
TGTGCCAGTAGTTTCACAGGGGACATTGGCTACACCTTC
CASSFTGDIGYTF
>14|few|TRBJ1-4|-|TRBV6-5
TGTGCCAGCAGTTATGGGCCGGCTAATGAAAAACTGTTTTTT
CASSYGPANEKLFF
>16|-|TRBJ2-3|-|TRBV6-6
TGTGCCAGCAGACCCTCACCTAGCGATGGGTCAGATACGCAGTATTTT
CASRPSPSDGSDTQYF
>17|-|TRBJ2-1|TRBD2|TRBV29-1
TGCAGCTACCGTAGGCTAGCGGGGCCCCCACGAGACAATGAGCAGTTCTTC
CSYRRLAGPPRDNEQFF
>14|-|TRBJ2-7|-|TRBV27
TGTGCCAGCAGCATTACAGGGTTTGTGGGCGAGCAGTACTTC
CASSITGFVGEQYF
>12|-|TRBJ1-2|-|TRBV7-3
TGTGCCAGCAGCTTAGGGGAGACGGGCTACACCTTC
CASSLGETGYTF
>13|once|TRBJ2-4|-|TRBV29-1
TGCAGCGTTGAGAGCAGGGGCAGTGACATTCAGTACTTC
CSVESRGSDIQYF
>16|once|TRBJ1-1|-|TRBV9
TGTGCCAGCAGCGCGGGGGGGGAGGGGCAGGGGACGGAAGCTTTCTTT
CASSAGGEGQGTEAFF
>12|-|TRBJ2-1|TRBD1|TRBV5-4
TGTGCCAGCAGCCCGGGACAGGGTGAGCAGTTCTTC
CASSPGQGEQFF
>18|-|TRBJ2-1|TRBD2|TRBV18
TGTGCCAGCTCACCAAAAGGGACTAGCGGGAACTCCTACAATGAGCAGTTCTTC
CASSPKGTSGNSYNEQFF
>13|-|TRBJ2-7|-|TRBV27
TGTGCCAGCAGTTTGTTGAGCTCCTACGAGCAGTACTTC
CASSLLSSYEQYF